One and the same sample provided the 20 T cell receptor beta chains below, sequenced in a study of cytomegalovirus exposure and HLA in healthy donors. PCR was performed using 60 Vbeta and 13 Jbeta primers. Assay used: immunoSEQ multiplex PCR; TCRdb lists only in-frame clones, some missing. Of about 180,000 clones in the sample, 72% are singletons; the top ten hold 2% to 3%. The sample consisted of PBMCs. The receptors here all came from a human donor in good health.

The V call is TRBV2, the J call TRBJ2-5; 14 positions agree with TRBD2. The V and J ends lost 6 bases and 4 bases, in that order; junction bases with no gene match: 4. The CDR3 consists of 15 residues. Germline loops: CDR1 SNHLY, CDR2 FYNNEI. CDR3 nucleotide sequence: TGTGCCAGCAGACGACTAGCGGGGGGGGGAGAGACCCAGTACTTC. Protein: CASRRLAGGGETQYF.

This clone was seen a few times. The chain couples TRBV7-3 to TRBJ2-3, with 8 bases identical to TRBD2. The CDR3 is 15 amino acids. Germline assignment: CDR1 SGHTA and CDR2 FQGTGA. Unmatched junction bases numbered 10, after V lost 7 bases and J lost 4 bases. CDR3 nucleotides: TGTGCCAGCACCGGGGGAGCGGGGGCCGCAGATACGCAGTATTTT. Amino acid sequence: CASTGGAGAADTQYF.

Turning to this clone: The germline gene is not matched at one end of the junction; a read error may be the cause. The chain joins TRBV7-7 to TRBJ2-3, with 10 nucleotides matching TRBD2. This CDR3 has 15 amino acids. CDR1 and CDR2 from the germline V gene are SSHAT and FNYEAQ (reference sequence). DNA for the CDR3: TGTGCTAGCAGCTCAGCGGGGGGGCCGACAGATACGCAGTATTTT. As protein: CASSSAGGPTDTQYF. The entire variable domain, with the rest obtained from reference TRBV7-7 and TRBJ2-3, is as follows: GAGVSQSPRYKVTKRGQDVTLRCDPISSHATLYWYQQALGQGPEFLTYFNYEAQPDKSGLPSDRFSAERPEGSISTLTIQRTEQRDSAMYRCASSSAGGPTDTQYFGPGTRLTVL.

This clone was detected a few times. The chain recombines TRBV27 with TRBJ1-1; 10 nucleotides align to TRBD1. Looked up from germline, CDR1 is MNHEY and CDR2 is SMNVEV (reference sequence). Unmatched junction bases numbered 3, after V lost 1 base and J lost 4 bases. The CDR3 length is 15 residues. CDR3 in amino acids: CASSLLTGGVTEAFF. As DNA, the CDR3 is TGTGCCAGCAGTTTATTGACAGGGGGCGTCACTGAAGCTTTCTTT.

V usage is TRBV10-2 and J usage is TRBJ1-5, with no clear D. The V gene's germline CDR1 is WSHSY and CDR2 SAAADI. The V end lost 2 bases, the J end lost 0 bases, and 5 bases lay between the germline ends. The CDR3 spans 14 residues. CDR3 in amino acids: CASSEVNSNQPQHF. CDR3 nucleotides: TGCGCCAGCAGTGAGGTAAATAGCAATCAGCCCCAGCATTTT.

DNA of the CDR3: TGTGCCAGCAGTGGGACAGGCCGCAATCAGCCCCAGCATTTT. Translation gives CASSGTGRNQPQHF. J is TRBJ1-5 and V is TRBV2; 7 bases fit TRBD1. V lost 4 bases, J lost 2 bases, and 2 bases stayed unmatched. The CDR3 has 14 residues. From germline, CDR1 is SNHLY and CDR2 FYNNEI. Filled out from reference TRBV2 and TRBJ1-5, the complete variable domain reads EPEVTQTPSHQVTQMGQEVILRCVPISNHLYFYWYRQILGQKVEFLVSFYNNEISEKSEIFDDQFSVERPDGSNFTLKIRSTKLEDSAMYFCASSGTGRNQPQHFGDGTRLSIL.

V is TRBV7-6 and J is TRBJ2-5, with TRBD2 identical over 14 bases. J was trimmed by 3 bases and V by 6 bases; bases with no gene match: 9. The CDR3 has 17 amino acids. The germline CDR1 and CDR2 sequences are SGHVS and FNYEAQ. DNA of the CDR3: TGTGCCAGCAGGAAAGGATGGGGACTAGCGGGAGAAGAGACCCAGTACTTC. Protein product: CASRKGWGLAGEETQYF.

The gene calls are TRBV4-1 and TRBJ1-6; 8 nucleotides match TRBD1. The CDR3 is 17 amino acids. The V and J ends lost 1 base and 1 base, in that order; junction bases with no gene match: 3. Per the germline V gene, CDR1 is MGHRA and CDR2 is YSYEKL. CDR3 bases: TGCGCCAGCAGCCAAGGACAGGGGAGGTCCTATAATTCACCCCTCCACTTT. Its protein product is CASSQGQGRSYNSPLHF.

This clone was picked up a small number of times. CDR3 bases: TGTGCCAGTAGTATAGACACGCGACAGGTGGAGACCCAGTACTTC. Its protein is CASSIDTRQVETQYF. J is TRBJ2-5 and V is TRBV19; a possible D gene is TRBD1 (6 bases). Germline values: CDR1 LNHDA, CDR2 SQIVND (reference sequence). CDR3 size: 15 residues. V was trimmed by 0 bases and J by 5 bases, leaving 13 bases between them.

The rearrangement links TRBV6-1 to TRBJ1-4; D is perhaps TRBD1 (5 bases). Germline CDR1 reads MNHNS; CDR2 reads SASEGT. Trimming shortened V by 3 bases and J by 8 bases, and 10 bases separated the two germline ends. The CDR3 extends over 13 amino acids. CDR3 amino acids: CASSDRGREKLFF. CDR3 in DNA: TGTGCCAGCAGTGATAGGGGCCGGGAAAAACTGTTTTTT.

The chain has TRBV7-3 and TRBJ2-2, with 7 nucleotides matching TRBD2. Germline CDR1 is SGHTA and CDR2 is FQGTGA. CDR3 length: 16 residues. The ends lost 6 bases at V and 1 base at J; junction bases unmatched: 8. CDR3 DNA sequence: TGTGCCAGCAGTCCCTCTCCGGGGGGGAACACCGGGGAGCTGTTTTTT. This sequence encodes CASSPSPGGNTGELFF.

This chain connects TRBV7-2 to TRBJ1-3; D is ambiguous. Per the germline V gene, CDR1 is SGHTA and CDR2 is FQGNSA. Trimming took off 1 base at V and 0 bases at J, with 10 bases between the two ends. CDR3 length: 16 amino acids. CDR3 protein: CASSLVEGISGNTIYF. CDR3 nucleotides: TGTGCCAGCAGCTTAGTCGAGGGTATCTCTGGAAACACCATATATTTT.

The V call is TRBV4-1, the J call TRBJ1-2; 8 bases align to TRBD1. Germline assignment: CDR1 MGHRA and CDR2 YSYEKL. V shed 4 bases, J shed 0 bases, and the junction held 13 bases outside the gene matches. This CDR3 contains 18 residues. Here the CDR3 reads CASSPITLDRDTNYGYTF. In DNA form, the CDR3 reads TGCGCCAGCAGCCCAATCACCTTGGACAGGGATACTAACTATGGCTACACCTTC.

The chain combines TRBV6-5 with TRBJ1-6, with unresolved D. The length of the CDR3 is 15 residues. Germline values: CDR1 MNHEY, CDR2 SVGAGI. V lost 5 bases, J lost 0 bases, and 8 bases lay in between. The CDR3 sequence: CASSPQSSYNSPLHF. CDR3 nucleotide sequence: TGTGCCAGCAGTCCACAGAGCTCCTATAATTCACCCCTCCACTTT.

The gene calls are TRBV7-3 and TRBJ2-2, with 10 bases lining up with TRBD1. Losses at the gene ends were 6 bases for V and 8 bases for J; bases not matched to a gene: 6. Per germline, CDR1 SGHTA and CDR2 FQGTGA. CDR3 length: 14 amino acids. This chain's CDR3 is CASRPDRGQGELFF. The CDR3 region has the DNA TGTGCCAGCAGACCCGACAGGGGGCAAGGGGAGCTGTTTTTT.

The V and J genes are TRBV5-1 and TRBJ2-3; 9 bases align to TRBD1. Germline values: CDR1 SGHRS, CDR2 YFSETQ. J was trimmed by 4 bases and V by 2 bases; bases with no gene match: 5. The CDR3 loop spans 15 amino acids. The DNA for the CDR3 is TGCGCCAGCAGCTTCGGGACAGGGTTTTCAGATACGCAGTATTTT. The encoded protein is CASSFGTGFSDTQYF.

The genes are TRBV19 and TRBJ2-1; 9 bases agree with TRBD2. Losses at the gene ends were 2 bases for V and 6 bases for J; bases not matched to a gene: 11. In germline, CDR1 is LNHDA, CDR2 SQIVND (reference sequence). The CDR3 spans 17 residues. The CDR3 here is CASSILGHERGANEQFF. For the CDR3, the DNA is TGTGCCAGTAGTATATTAGGCCACGAGCGGGGGGCCAATGAGCAGTTCTTC.

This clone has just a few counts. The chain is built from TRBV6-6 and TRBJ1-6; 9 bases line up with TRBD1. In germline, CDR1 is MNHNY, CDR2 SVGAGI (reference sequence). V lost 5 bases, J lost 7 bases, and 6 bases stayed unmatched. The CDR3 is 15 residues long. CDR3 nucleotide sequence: TGTGCCAGCAGTCAGACAGGGGGAGGGAATTCACCCCTCCACTTT. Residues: CASSQTGGGNSPLHF.

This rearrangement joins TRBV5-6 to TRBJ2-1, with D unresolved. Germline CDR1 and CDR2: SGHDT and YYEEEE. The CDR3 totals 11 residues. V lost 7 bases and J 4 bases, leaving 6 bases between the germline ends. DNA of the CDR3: TGTGCCAGCCGACTTTACAATGAGCAGTTCTTC. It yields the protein CASRLYNEQFF. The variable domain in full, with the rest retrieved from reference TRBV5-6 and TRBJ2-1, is DAGVTQSPTHLIKTRGQQVTLRCSPKSGHDTVSWYQQALGQGPQFIFQYYEEEERQRGNFPDRFSGHQFPNYSSELNVNALLLGDSALYLCASRLYNEQFFGPGTRLTVL.

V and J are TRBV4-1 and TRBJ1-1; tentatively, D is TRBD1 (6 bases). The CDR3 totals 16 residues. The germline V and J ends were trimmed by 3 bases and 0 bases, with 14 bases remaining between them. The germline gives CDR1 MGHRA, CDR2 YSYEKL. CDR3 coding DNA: TGCGCCAGCAGCCAGGCACCCACAGGGATGAACACTGAAGCTTTCTTT. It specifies CASSQAPTGMNTEAFF.